These T cell receptor beta chains were read from a single sample in a study of blood T cell repertoires in COVID-19. Assay: immunoSEQ multiplex PCR; the TCRdb copy retains only in-frame clones and omits some. The data contain fewer than 80,000 clones, about nine tenths of them singletons. Sequenced input: peripheral blood. These receptors were obtained from a human donor in a cohort sampled during active COVID-19. CDR3s include the opening cysteine and the closing phenylalanine or tryptophan. A D gene is named only where the DNA matches it firmly. A row's size may be missing; if present it is once, few, many or a size class.

d_gene: -; abundance: -; j_gene: TRBJ2-5; v_gene: TRBV5-4; CDR3nt: TGTGCCAGCAGCTTGACCCCCCGGGACATCCAAGAGACCCAGTACTTC; CDR3aa: CASSLTPRDIQETQYF
d_gene: TRBD1; abundance: -; j_gene: TRBJ1-2; v_gene: TRBV10-3; CDR3nt: TGTGCCATCAGTGAGAGACGAGGGACAGCCCTAAACTATGGCTACACCTTC; CDR3aa: CAISERRGTALNYGYTF
d_gene: -; abundance: -; j_gene: TRBJ2-7; v_gene: TRBV6-6; CDR3nt: TGTGCCAGCAGTTATCAGGGGACCTACGAGCAGTACTTC; CDR3aa: CASSYQGTYEQYF
d_gene: -; abundance: -; j_gene: TRBJ1-1; v_gene: TRBV6-5; CDR3nt: TGTGCCAGCTGGTCCGCAGGGACTGAAGCTTTCTTT; CDR3aa: CASWSAGTEAFF
d_gene: -; abundance: -; j_gene: TRBJ2-3; v_gene: TRBV9; CDR3nt: TGTGCCAGCAGCGTAGGGTCGGGGGGCACAGATACGCAGTATTTT; CDR3aa: CASSVGSGGTDTQYF
d_gene: -; abundance: -; j_gene: TRBJ2-5; v_gene: TRBV19; CDR3nt: TGTGCCAGTAGTATAGGCGTGGGGGGTGAGACCCAGTACTTC; CDR3aa: CASSIGVGGETQYF
d_gene: -; abundance: few; j_gene: TRBJ1-2; v_gene: TRBV21-1; CDR3nt: TGTGCCAGCAGCAAAAACCCAGGAACAACCTATGGCTACACCTTC; CDR3aa: CASSKNPGTTYGYTF
d_gene: TRBD1; abundance: -; j_gene: TRBJ2-7; v_gene: TRBV6-5; CDR3nt: TGTGCCAGCAGAAGGACAGGGCTCTACGAGCAGTACTTC; CDR3aa: CASRRTGLYEQYF
d_gene: -; abundance: few; j_gene: TRBJ1-5; v_gene: TRBV4-1; CDR3nt: TGCGCCAGCAGCCAAGATGGGGAGGGGGGGAATCAGCCCCAGCATTTT; CDR3aa: CASSQDGEGGNQPQHF
d_gene: TRBD2; abundance: -; j_gene: TRBJ2-3; v_gene: TRBV28; CDR3nt: TGTGCCAGCAGTTTAAAGGGTCTAGCGGGGGGAATGCAGTATTTT; CDR3aa: CASSLKGLAGGMQYF
d_gene: -; abundance: -; j_gene: TRBJ1-4; v_gene: TRBV5-5; CDR3nt: TGTGCCAGCAGCTTGCGCGACAGCCTCTTTAATGAAAAACTGTTTTTT; CDR3aa: CASSLRDSLFNEKLFF
d_gene: -; abundance: -; j_gene: TRBJ2-2; v_gene: TRBV6-4; CDR3nt: TGTGCCAGCAGTGAACGGAGCTTGAACACCGGGGAGCTGTTTTTT; CDR3aa: CASSERSLNTGELFF
d_gene: -; abundance: -; j_gene: TRBJ2-3; v_gene: TRBV13; CDR3nt: TGTGCCAGCAGCGCATGGACAGCCACAGATACGCAGTATTTT; CDR3aa: CASSAWTATDTQYF
d_gene: TRBD2; abundance: once; j_gene: TRBJ2-7; v_gene: TRBV19; CDR3nt: TGTGCCAGTAGTATAGGTAGCGGGGGGCCCTACGAGCAGTACTTC; CDR3aa: CASSIGSGGPYEQYF
d_gene: -; abundance: -; j_gene: TRBJ1-6; v_gene: TRBV3-1/TRBV3-2; CDR3nt: TGTGCCAGCAGCCAAGGGCTGTTCTCACCCCTCCACTTT; CDR3aa: CASSQGLFSPLHF
d_gene: -; abundance: -; j_gene: TRBJ2-3; v_gene: TRBV24-1; CDR3nt: TGTGCCACCAGTGACCCTTACCCCCCCAGGGCAGATACGCAGTATTTT; CDR3aa: CATSDPYPPRADTQYF
d_gene: TRBD1; abundance: -; j_gene: TRBJ2-3; v_gene: TRBV6-6; CDR3nt: TGTGCCAGCAGTTATCCGGGACAGGGGGCGGGAGATACGCAGTATTTT; CDR3aa: CASSYPGQGAGDTQYF
d_gene: TRBD1; abundance: -; j_gene: TRBJ1-1; v_gene: TRBV29-1; CDR3nt: TGCAGCGTTGAAGATTGGCCGCAGGGGGAGAAGACTGAAGCTTTCTTT; CDR3aa: CSVEDWPQGEKTEAFF
d_gene: -; abundance: -; j_gene: TRBJ2-3; v_gene: TRBV27; CDR3nt: TGTGCCAGCAGTAGCCTCGGGGTAACAGATACGCAGTATTTT; CDR3aa: CASSSLGVTDTQYF
d_gene: -; abundance: -; j_gene: TRBJ2-7; v_gene: TRBV21-1; CDR3nt: TGTGCCAGCAGCAAAGAGTCCGGGACAGCCTACGAGCAGTACTTC; CDR3aa: CASSKESGTAYEQYF
d_gene: -; abundance: -; j_gene: TRBJ1-5; v_gene: TRBV2; CDR3nt: TGTGCCAGCAGTACCGACAGCCCACCACGGCCCCAGCATTTT; CDR3aa: CASSTDSPPRPQHF
d_gene: TRBD1; abundance: -; j_gene: TRBJ2-7; v_gene: TRBV7-2; CDR3nt: TGTGCCAGCAGCTTAGTCGGGACAGAAACTTTCTCCTACGAGCAGTACTTC; CDR3aa: CASSLVGTETFSYEQYF
d_gene: TRBD1; abundance: -; j_gene: TRBJ1-4; v_gene: TRBV30; CDR3nt: TGTGCCTCTTCCATATCCGGGACAGCCACTAATGAAAAACTGTTTTTT; CDR3aa: CASSISGTATNEKLFF
d_gene: -; abundance: few; j_gene: TRBJ2-2; v_gene: TRBV2; CDR3nt: TGTGCCAGCAGACAGGGTAGCACCGGGGAGCTGTTTTTT; CDR3aa: CASRQGSTGELFF
d_gene: TRBD2; abundance: -; j_gene: TRBJ2-1; v_gene: TRBV7-2; CDR3nt: TGTGCCAGCAGCCCCCGGGGTAGCGGGGGCTTTTCCGCTGAGCAGTTCTTC; CDR3aa: CASSPRGSGGFSAEQFF
d_gene: -; abundance: -; j_gene: TRBJ1-5; v_gene: TRBV27; CDR3nt: TGTGCCAGCAGATTTAGGCGGGATCAGCCCCAGCATTTT; CDR3aa: CASRFRRDQPQHF
d_gene: TRBD1; abundance: -; j_gene: TRBJ2-1; v_gene: TRBV30; CDR3nt: TGTGCCTGGAGTGTTTGGGACAGTTACAATGAGCAGTTCTTC; CDR3aa: CAWSVWDSYNEQFF
d_gene: TRBD1; abundance: -; j_gene: TRBJ2-7; v_gene: TRBV4-3; CDR3nt: TGCGCCAGCAGCCAACGTGGACAGGCCGGAGCGTACGAGCAGTACTTC; CDR3aa: CASSQRGQAGAYEQYF
d_gene: TRBD1; abundance: -; j_gene: TRBJ2-1; v_gene: TRBV10-3; CDR3nt: TGTGCCATCAGCACAGGGGGTTACAATGAGCAGTTCTTC; CDR3aa: CAISTGGYNEQFF
d_gene: TRBD1; abundance: -; j_gene: TRBJ1-3; v_gene: TRBV19; CDR3nt: TGTGCCAGTGGGGGACAGGGATGGAGCTCTGGAAACACCATATATTTT; CDR3aa: CASGGQGWSSGNTIYF
d_gene: TRBD1; abundance: -; j_gene: TRBJ2-3; v_gene: TRBV7-2; CDR3nt: TGTGCCAGCAGCTCCCGGACAGGATCAGATACGCAGTATTTT; CDR3aa: CASSSRTGSDTQYF
d_gene: -; abundance: -; j_gene: TRBJ1-1; v_gene: TRBV30; CDR3nt: TGTGCCTGGAGCTATTATGCAGGGGTTCTAGTCACTGAAGCTTTCTTT; CDR3aa: CAWSYYAGVLVTEAFF
d_gene: TRBD1; abundance: -; j_gene: TRBJ2-7; v_gene: TRBV5-4; CDR3nt: TGTGCCAGCAGCTATCCGACAGGGGGCTCTTACGAGCAGTACTTC; CDR3aa: CASSYPTGGSYEQYF